The rows below give T cell receptor beta chains drawn from one sample of a study of radiotherapy plus CTLA-4 blockade in lung cancer. Profiling relied on immunoSEQ multiplex PCR, and the TCRdb table lists in-frame clones only, not all of them. The sample yields about 78,000 clones, approximately 86% seen once. The sample in question was peripheral blood, obtained from a patient treated with radiotherapy plus ipilimumab. The receptors come from a human donor with non-small cell lung cancer who had a partial response to radiotherapy plus ipilimumab. CDR3s include the opening cysteine and the closing phenylalanine or tryptophan. A D gene is named only where the DNA matches it firmly. Where a row states a size, it is once, few, many or the class of an expanded clone; other rows omit it.

clone size | J gene | D gene | V gene | CDR3 DNA | CDR3 protein
. | TRBJ2-3 | TRBD1 | TRBV7-2 | TGTGCCAGCAGAACGGGGACAGGGTTTGTGGATACGCAGTATTTT | CASRTGTGFVDTQYF
once | TRBJ2-7 | . | TRBV15 | TGTGCCACCAGCGTCAGGGTCTCCTACGAGCAGTACTTC | CATSVRVSYEQYF
. | TRBJ1-2 | . | TRBV28 | TGTGCCAGCAGTTTCCAGGGGCTTGACTATGGCTACACCTTC | CASSFQGLDYGYTF
. | TRBJ1-4 | . | TRBV19 | TGTGCCAGTAGTACGACAGGACGGTCCAATGAAAAACTGTTTTTT | CASSTTGRSNEKLFF
. | TRBJ1-4 | TRBD1 | TRBV6-1 | TGTGCCAGCAGGCAGGGGGCGCTTAGGGAAAAACTGTTTTTT | CASRQGALREKLFF
. | TRBJ1-1 | . | TRBV28 | TGTGCCAGCAGTTTTTCCGGGGTTAGTCGAGCTTTCTTT | CASSFSGVSRAFF
. | TRBJ2-5 | . | TRBV28 | TGTGCCAGCAGTTTGTCCGGTCAAGAGACCCAGTACTTC | CASSLSGQETQYF
. | TRBJ2-1 | . | TRBV11-2 | TGTGCCAGCAGCTTGGGACTCTACAATGAGCAGTTCTTC | CASSLGLYNEQFF
. | TRBJ1-4 | . | TRBV5-5 | TGTGCCAGCAACGTGGGAGGAGGGGAAAAACTGTTTTTT | CASNVGGGEKLFF
. | TRBJ2-1 | TRBD2 | TRBV6-1 | TGTGCCAGCAGGGTAGCGGGAGGGCCGGGTGAGCAGTTCTTC | CASRVAGGPGEQFF
. | TRBJ1-5 | TRBD1 | TRBV6-1 | TGTGCCAGCAGGCCGGGACAGTACAGCAATCAGCCCCAGCATTTT | CASRPGQYSNQPQHF
. | TRBJ2-3 | . | TRBV6-5 | TGTGCCAGCAGTGTCGGGAAGACAGATACGCAGTATTTT | CASSVGKTDTQYF
. | TRBJ2-2 | . | TRBV29-1 | TGCAGCGTTGACGGAAGCGCCGGGGAGCTGTTTTTT | CSVDGSAGELFF
. | TRBJ1-4 | . | TRBV5-1 | TGCGCCAGCGGCGTTAAGCCGGGGGAAAAACTGTTTTTT | CASGVKPGEKLFF
. | TRBJ2-7 | TRBD1 | TRBV6-6 | TGTGCCAGCAGTTGGGACAGCAGAACCTACGAGCAGTACTTC | CASSWDSRTYEQYF
. | TRBJ2-1 | . | TRBV4-1 | TGCGCCAGCAGCCACCTTCTAGCTAACTCCTACAATGAGCAGTTCTTC | CASSHLLANSYNEQFF
. | TRBJ2-5 | TRBD2 | TRBV27 | TGTGCCAGCAGGGCCGGCGGGAGGGCCGGAGAGACCCAGTACTTC | CASRAGGRAGETQYF
. | TRBJ2-1 | . | TRBV7-2 | TGTGCCAGCAGCCCATTTGGCGGGATGTACAATGAGCAGTTCTTC | CASSPFGGMYNEQFF
. | TRBJ1-1 | . | TRBV6-6 | TGTGCCAGCAGTTACGGCGCGGGTGAAGCTTTCTTT | CASSYGAGEAFF
. | TRBJ1-2 | TRBD1 | TRBV7-9 | TGTGCCAGCAGCCCGACCGGGACAGGGGGCGTAGGCTACACCTTC | CASSPTGTGGVGYTF
. | TRBJ2-5 | . | TRBV5-5 | TGTGCCAGCAGCTTGGAGGCAGGGCTTTTGGGTACGGAGACCCAGTACTTC | CASSLEAGLLGTETQYF
few | TRBJ2-3 | TRBD2 | TRBV30 | TGTGCCTGGAGTGTTAGTAGCGGGAGCACAGATACGCAGTATTTT | CAWSVSSGSTDTQYF
. | TRBJ2-7 | . | TRBV4-2 | TGTGCCAGCAGCCAAGGCAAAGCCTACGAGCAGTACTTC | CASSQGKAYEQYF
. | TRBJ1-4 | . | TRBV7-2 | TGTGCCAGCAGCTTAGTGGGGCATCTAATCGCAACTAATGAAAAACTGTTTTTT | CASSLVGHLIATNEKLFF
. | TRBJ2-7 | . | TRBV6-1 | TGTGCCAGCACAGGGGCCTACGAGCAGTACTTC | CASTGAYEQYF
. | TRBJ2-5 | . | TRBV6-5 | TGTGCCAGCAGTCCCCTAAAAAACCAAGAGACCCAGTACTTC | CASSPLKNQETQYF
. | TRBJ2-5 | TRBD2 | TRBV11-2 | TGTGCCAGCAGCCGGACTAGCGGAGATCAAGAGACCCAGTACTTC | CASSRTSGDQETQYF
. | TRBJ2-2 | TRBD2 | TRBV5-4 | TGTGCCAGCAGCCTTACTAGCGGGAGGGCCGGGGAGCTGTTTTTT | CASSLTSGRAGELFF
few | TRBJ2-4 | TRBD1 | TRBV18 | TGTGCCAGCTCACCCGGGACAGGGGAGAACATTCAGTACTTC | CASSPGTGENIQYF
. | TRBJ2-1 | TRBD1 | TRBV6-4 | TGTGCCAGCAGTGTGGGGACAGAGTACAATGAGCAGTTCTTC | CASSVGTEYNEQFF
. | TRBJ2-2 | . | TRBV6-4 | TGTGCCAGCAGTGACTCGATTCGGGGGAACACCGGGGAGCTGTTTTTT | CASSDSIRGNTGELFF
. | TRBJ1-2 | TRBD1 | TRBV28 | TGTGCCAGCAGTTTCAGAGGGGGCGGCTATGGCTACACCTTC | CASSFRGGGYGYTF
once | TRBJ2-5 | . | TRBV28 | TGTGCCAGCACCTCGATCCTTGTCCTGCAGGGGCTTCAAGAGACCCAGTACTTC | CASTSILVLQGLQETQYF
. | TRBJ1-1 | . | TRBV28 | TGTGCCAGCACCTCCTGGAGCACTGAAGCTTTCTTT | CASTSWSTEAFF
. | TRBJ2-1 | TRBD2 | TRBV5-1 | TGCGCCAGCAGCCCGGGGACTAGCGGGAGGGTTCGGGAGCAGTTCTTC | CASSPGTSGRVREQFF
. | TRBJ1-6 | . | TRBV4-1 | TGCGCCAGCAGCCAGGCCGTCGCGGGGATGGGTAATTCACCCCTCCACTTT | CASSQAVAGMGNSPLHF
. | TRBJ2-5 | TRBD2 | TRBV5-4 | TGTGCCAGCAGCTTTAACTTAGCGGGAGGGGAGACCCAGTACTTC | CASSFNLAGGETQYF
. | TRBJ1-1 | . | TRBV30 | TGTGCCTGGAGTGTACGGTTGAACACTGAAGCTTTCTTT | CAWSVRLNTEAFF
. | TRBJ2-6 | TRBD1 | TRBV28 | TGTGCCAGCGGGTCTGGTGGCAGGGGGCCCTCTGGGGCCAACGTCCTGACTTTC | CASGSGGRGPSGANVLTF
. | TRBJ2-3 | . | TRBV7-9 | TGTGCCAGCAGCTTAGGGTTCCTAGCCACAGATACGCAGTATTTT | CASSLGFLATDTQYF
. | TRBJ1-4 | TRBD1 | TRBV7-2 | TGTGCCAGCAGCTTTGGCAGGGGGCCAACGAATGAAAAACTGTTTTTT | CASSFGRGPTNEKLFF
. | TRBJ1-2 | . | TRBV25-1 | TGTGCCAGCAGTGAGATCAGGGGCAGCTACACCTTC | CASSEIRGSYTF
few | TRBJ1-3 | TRBD1 | TRBV7-2 | TGTGCCAGCAGCCCAGGGGGCTCTGGAAACACCATATATTTT | CASSPGGSGNTIYF
. | TRBJ2-7 | TRBD2 | TRBV20-1 | TGCAGCCTGCCCGGGGGGTCCGAGCAGTACTTC | CSLPGGSEQYF
once | TRBJ1-5 | . | TRBV19 | TGTGCCAGCAATCCCGGACACAGGGACCAGCCCCAGCATTTT | CASNPGHRDQPQHF
once | TRBJ2-5 | . | TRBV5-4 | TGTGCCAGCAGCCCTTGGACTGAGGAGCAGTACTTC | CASSPWTEEQYF
. | TRBJ1-2 | . | TRBV4-2 | TGTGCCAGCAGCCGAGCAGGGACATTCAACTATGGCTACACCTTC | CASSRAGTFNYGYTF
. | TRBJ1-3 | TRBD1 | TRBV11-2 | TGTGCCAGCAGCTTAGGGGACAGGGAAGGAGGCACCATATATTTT | CASSLGDREGGTIYF
. | TRBJ1-1 | . | TRBV4-2 | TGTGCCAGCAGCCAAGAGTCCTTCACTGAAGCTTTCTTT | CASSQESFTEAFF
once | TRBJ1-2 | TRBD1 | TRBV18 | TGTGCCAGCTCACCCTTCAAGACAGGGATGGACTATGGCTACACCTTC | CASSPFKTGMDYGYTF